This is a list of T cell receptor beta chains from one sample in a study of technical replicates of blood from a few donors. Produced via immunoSEQ multiplex PCR; TCRdb's table is partial and in-frame only. The repertoire holds tens of thousands of clones, 85% to 95% seen once, with 0.3% to 0.35% in the top ten. Sequencing was performed on T cells isolated from PBMCs. These receptors came from a human donor in good health. The CDR3 runs from the conserved cysteine through the conserved F or W. A D gene is named only where the DNA matches it firmly. Clone size is not always given. Where it is, it says once, few, many or a class for expanded clones.

TRBV5-1	NA	NA	TRBJ1-1	CASSGGDSSGSAFF	TGCGCCAGCAGCGGCGGCGACAGTAGCGGTTCAGCTTTCTTT
TRBV7-2	NA	TRBD1	TRBJ1-5	CASSLRTGSNQPQHF	TGTGCCAGCAGCTTAAGGACAGGGTCCAATCAGCCCCAGCATTTT
TRBV11-1	NA	TRBD1	TRBJ1-2	CASSLSRTGEGYTF	TGTGCCAGCAGCTTATCTAGGACAGGAGAAGGCTACACCTTC
TRBV19	NA	NA	TRBJ1-2	CASSTFSNYGYTF	TGTGCCAGTAGTACCTTTTCTAACTATGGCTACACCTTC
TRBV9	once	TRBD2	TRBJ2-2	CASSVTPETSGYMNTGELFF	TGTGCCAGCAGCGTGACCCCTGAAACTAGCGGGTATATGAACACCGGGGAGCTGTTTTTT
TRBV7-7	once	NA	TRBJ2-1	CASSSTLAEYNEQFF	TGTGCTAGCAGCTCCACTTTAGCGGAGTACAATGAGCAGTTCTTC
TRBV7-9	once	NA	TRBJ2-7	CASSLGAGMSSYEQYF	TGTGCCAGCAGCTTAGGGGCGGGGATGAGCTCCTACGAGCAGTACTTC
TRBV15	NA	TRBD1	TRBJ1-2	CATSRDGTGDGYTF	TGTGCCACCAGCAGAGATGGGACAGGAGATGGCTACACCTTC
TRBV2	NA	NA	TRBJ1-1	CASRRETEAFF	TGTGCCAGTCGGAGGGAAACTGAAGCTTTCTTT
TRBV5-6	NA	NA	TRBJ2-7	CASSLPFGYEQYF	TGTGCCAGCAGCCTCCCATTCGGCTACGAGCAGTACTTC
TRBV19	NA	NA	TRBJ1-2	CASSIARTESGYTF	TGTGCCAGTAGTATAGCCCGGACAGAGAGCGGCTACACCTTC
TRBV10-1	NA	TRBD1	TRBJ2-3	CASSGAPGTGGKGGTQYF	TGCGCCAGCAGTGGGGCCCCCGGGACAGGGGGCAAGGGGGGTACGCAGTATTTT
TRBV19	NA	TRBD1	TRBJ2-1	CASNVGQGVNEQFF	TGTGCCAGTAACGTGGGACAGGGCGTCAATGAGCAGTTCTTC
TRBV5-4	NA	NA	TRBJ2-7	CASSLMSGRSYEQYF	TGTGCCAGCAGCTTGATGTCAGGTAGAAGCTACGAGCAGTACTTC
TRBV19	NA	NA	TRBJ1-5	CASSMGSNQPQHF	TGTGCCAGTAGTATGGGCAGCAATCAGCCCCAGCATTTT
TRBV30	NA	NA	TRBJ2-1	CAWNKYSSYNEQFF	TGTGCCTGGAATAAGTACAGCTCCTACAATGAGCAGTTCTTC
TRBV20-1	NA	NA	TRBJ1-1	CSASTAPGAFF	TGCAGTGCTAGTACGGCCCCAGGGGCTTTCTTT
TRBV10-2	NA	TRBD1	TRBJ1-1	CAIQGKNTEAFF	TGCGCCATACAGGGGAAGAACACTGAAGCTTTCTTT
TRBV21-1	NA	NA	TRBJ2-3	CASTSDTQYF	TGTGCCAGCACCTCAGATACGCAGTATTTT
TRBV9	NA	NA	TRBJ2-2	CASSREGGAVELFF	TGTGCCAGCAGCCGAGAGGGGGGGGCTGTGGAGCTGTTTTTT
TRBV28	NA	TRBD1	TRBJ1-5	CASRSGQVHNQPQHF	TGTGCCAGCAGATCGGGACAGGTGCACAATCAGCCCCAGCATTTT
TRBV10-3	few	NA	TRBJ2-7	CASGEGYEQYF	TGTGCCTCAGGGGAAGGCTACGAGCAGTACTTC
TRBV2	once	TRBD2	TRBJ2-3	CASVTSGRYDTQYF	TGTGCCAGCGTAACTAGCGGGAGGTATGATACGCAGTATTTT
TRBV30	NA	NA	TRBJ2-4	CAWSGSDIQYF	TGTGCCTGGAGTGGTTCGGACATTCAGTACTTC
TRBV4-2	NA	TRBD2	TRBJ2-7	CASSQVLAGGGYEQYF	TGTGCCAGCAGCCAAGTCTTGGCGGGAGGAGGCTACGAGCAGTACTTC
TRBV4-1	NA	NA	TRBJ2-1	CASSQAGRNDEQFF	TGCGCCAGCAGCCAAGCAGGGCGCAACGATGAGCAGTTCTTC
TRBV2	NA	NA	TRBJ1-2	CASSETGGNGYTF	TGTGCCAGCAGTGAAACGGGGGGCAATGGCTACACCTTC
TRBV28	NA	NA	TRBJ1-1	CASSFPQASWNTEAFF	TGTGCCAGCAGTTTTCCGCAGGCGTCATGGAACACTGAAGCTTTCTTT
TRBV6-5	NA	NA	TRBJ2-7	CASSYSDSASYEQYF	TGTGCCAGCAGTTACTCGGATAGCGCGTCCTACGAGCAGTACTTC
TRBV28	NA	NA	TRBJ1-1	CASSLVDSDEAFF	TGTGCCAGCAGCCTTGTTGACAGCGATGAAGCTTTCTTT
TRBV29-1	once	NA	TRBJ1-1	CSVQSNTEAFF	TGCAGCGTTCAATCGAACACTGAAGCTTTCTTT
TRBV6-4	NA	NA	TRBJ1-1	CASSPGPAGTEAFF	TGTGCCAGCAGTCCCGGGCCAGCGGGCACTGAAGCTTTCTTT